This TCR beta chain was profiled in a study of blood T cell repertoires in COVID-19. Whole-study context: Both acute and convalescent COVID-19 samples were obtained from the United States, Italy and Spain. The cDNA or gDNA used as material had been derived from T cells, B-cell-depleted T cells, or PBMCs.

Using immunoSEQ multiplex PCR, the repertoire was profiled, and TCRdb retains in-frame clones only, with some absent. The data show roughly 99,000 clones, around 88% seen once. Germline V lookup: CDR1 GTSNPN, CDR2 SVGIG (reference sequence). V lost 2 bases, J lost 5 bases, and 8 bases stayed unmatched. This CDR3 is 15 amino acids long. The chain carries TRBV30 and TRBJ2-4; 8 bases are a match to TRBD1. The sequencing input was peripheral blood. This clonotype originated in a middle-aged man with active or convalescent COVID-19. Here the CDR3 reads CAWSPGTGSQNIQYF. The CDR3 nucleotides read TGTGCCTGGAGTCCCGGGACAGGTTCACAAAACATTCAGTACTTC.